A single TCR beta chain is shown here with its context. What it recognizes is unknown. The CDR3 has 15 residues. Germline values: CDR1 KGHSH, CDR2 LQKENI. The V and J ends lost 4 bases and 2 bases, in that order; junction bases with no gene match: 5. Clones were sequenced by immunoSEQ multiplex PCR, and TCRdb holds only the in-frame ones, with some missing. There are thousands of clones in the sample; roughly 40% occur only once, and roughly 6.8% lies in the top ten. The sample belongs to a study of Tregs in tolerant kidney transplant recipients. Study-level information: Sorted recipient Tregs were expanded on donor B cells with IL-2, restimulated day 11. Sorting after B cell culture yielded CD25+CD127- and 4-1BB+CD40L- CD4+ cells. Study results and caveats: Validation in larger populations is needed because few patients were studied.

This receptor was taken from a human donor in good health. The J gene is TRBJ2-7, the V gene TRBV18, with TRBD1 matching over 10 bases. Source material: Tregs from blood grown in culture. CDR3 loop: CASSRAGQGTYEQYF. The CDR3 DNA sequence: TGTGCCAGCTCACGAGCGGGACAGGGGACCTACGAGCAGTACTTC.